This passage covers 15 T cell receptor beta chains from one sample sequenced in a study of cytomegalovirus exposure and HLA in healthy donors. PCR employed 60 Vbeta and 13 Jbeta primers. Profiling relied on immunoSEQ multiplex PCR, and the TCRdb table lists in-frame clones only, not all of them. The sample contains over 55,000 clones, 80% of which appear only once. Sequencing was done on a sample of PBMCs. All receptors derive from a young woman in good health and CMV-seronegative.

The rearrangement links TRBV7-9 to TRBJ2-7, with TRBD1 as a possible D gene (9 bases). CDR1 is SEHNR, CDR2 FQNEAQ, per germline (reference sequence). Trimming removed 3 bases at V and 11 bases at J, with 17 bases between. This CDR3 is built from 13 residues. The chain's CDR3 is CASSFAGGQGKYF. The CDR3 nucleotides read TGTGCCAGCAGCTTTGCGGGGGGACAGGGCAAGTACTTC.

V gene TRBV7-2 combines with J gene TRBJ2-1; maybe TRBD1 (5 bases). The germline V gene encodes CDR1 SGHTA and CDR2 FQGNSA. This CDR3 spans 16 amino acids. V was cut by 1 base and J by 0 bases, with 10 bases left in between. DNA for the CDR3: TGTGCCAGCAGCTTAGTTAGGGGAAGCTCCTACAATGAGCAGTTCTTC. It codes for CASSLVRGSSYNEQFF.

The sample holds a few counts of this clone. Here the CDR3 DNA reads TGCAGCTTGCGGACTAGCGGGAGCACAGATACGCAGTATTTT. Translated: CSLRTSGSTDTQYF. The chain links TRBV29-1 to TRBJ2-3; 11 bases line up with TRBD2. Germline assignment: CDR1 SQVTM and CDR2 ANQGSEA. This CDR3 is built from 14 residues. V shed 8 bases and J 0 bases; nucleotides not matched to a gene: 4.

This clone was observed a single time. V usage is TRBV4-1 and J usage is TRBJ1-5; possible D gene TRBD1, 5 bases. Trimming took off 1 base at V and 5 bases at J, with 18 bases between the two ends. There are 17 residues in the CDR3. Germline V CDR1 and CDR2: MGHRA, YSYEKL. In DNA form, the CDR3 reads TGCGCCAGCAGCCAAGCTTCCCGGGGGGACTTCTATCAGCCCCAGCATTTT. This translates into CASSQASRGDFYQPQHF.

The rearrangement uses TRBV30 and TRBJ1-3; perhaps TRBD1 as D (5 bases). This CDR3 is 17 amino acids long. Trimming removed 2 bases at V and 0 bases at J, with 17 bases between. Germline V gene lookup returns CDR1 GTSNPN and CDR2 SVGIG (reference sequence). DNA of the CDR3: TGTGCCTGGAGTCCGCGGCGGGGGGAGGGCTCTGGAAACACCATATATTTT. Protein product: CAWSPRRGEGSGNTIYF.

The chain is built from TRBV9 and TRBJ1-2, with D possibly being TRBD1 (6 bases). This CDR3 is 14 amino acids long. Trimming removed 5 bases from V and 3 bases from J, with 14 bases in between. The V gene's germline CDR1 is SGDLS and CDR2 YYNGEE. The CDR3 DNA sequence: TGTGCCAGCAGGGAAGGGGGTAAGGACTATGGCTACACCTTC. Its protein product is CASREGGKDYGYTF.

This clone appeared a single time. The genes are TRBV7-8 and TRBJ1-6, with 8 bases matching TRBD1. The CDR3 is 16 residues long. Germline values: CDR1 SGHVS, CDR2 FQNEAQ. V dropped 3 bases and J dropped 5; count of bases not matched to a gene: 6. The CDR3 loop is CASSFVLGQDNSPLHF. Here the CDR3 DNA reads TGTGCCAGCAGCTTTGTCCTGGGACAGGATAATTCACCCCTCCACTTT.

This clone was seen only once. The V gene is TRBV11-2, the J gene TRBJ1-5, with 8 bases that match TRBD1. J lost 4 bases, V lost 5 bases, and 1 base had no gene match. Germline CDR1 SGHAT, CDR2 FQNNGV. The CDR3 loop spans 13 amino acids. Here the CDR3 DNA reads TGTGCCAGCAGCCGACAGGGGAATCAGCCCCAGCATTTT. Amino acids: CASSRQGNQPQHF.

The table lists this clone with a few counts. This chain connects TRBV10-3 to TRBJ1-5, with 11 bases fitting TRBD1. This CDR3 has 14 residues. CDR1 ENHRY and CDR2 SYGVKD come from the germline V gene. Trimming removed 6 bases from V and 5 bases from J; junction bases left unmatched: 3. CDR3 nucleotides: TGTGCCATCAGGCCGGGACAGGGGGATCAGCCCCAGCATTTT. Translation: CAIRPGQGDQPQHF.

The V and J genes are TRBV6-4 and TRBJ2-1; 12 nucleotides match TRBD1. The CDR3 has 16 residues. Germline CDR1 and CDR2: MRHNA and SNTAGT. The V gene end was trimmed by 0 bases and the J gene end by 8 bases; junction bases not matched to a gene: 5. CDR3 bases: TGTGCCAGCAGTGACTCCGGGACAGGGGGCTGGGATGAGCAGTTCTTC. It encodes CASSDSGTGGWDEQFF.

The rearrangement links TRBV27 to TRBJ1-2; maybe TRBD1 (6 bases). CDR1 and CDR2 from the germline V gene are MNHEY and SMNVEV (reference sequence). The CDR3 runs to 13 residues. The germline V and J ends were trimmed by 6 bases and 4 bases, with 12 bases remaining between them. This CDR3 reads CASRPQGAYGYTF. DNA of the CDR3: TGTGCCAGCAGGCCACAGGGAGCCTATGGCTACACCTTC.

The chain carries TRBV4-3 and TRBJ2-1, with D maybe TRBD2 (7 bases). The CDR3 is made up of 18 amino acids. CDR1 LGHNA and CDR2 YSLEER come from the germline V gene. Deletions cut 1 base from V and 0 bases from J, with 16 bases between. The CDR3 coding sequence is TGCGCCAGCAGCCAAGTCCCGGCGGGGGCGAGCTCCTACAATGAGCAGTTCTTC. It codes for CASSQVPAGASSYNEQFF.

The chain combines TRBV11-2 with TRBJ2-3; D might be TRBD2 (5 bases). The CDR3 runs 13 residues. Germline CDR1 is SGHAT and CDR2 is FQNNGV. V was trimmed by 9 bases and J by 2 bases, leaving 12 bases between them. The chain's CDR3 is CASRSDLTDTQYF. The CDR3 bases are TGTGCCAGTCGTAGCGACCTCACAGATACGCAGTATTTT.

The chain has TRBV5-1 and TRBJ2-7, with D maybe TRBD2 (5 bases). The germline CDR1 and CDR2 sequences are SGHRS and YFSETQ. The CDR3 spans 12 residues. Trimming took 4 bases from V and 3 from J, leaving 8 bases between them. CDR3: CASSARGYEQYF. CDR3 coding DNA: TGCGCCAGCAGCGCCCGGGGCTACGAGCAGTACTTC.

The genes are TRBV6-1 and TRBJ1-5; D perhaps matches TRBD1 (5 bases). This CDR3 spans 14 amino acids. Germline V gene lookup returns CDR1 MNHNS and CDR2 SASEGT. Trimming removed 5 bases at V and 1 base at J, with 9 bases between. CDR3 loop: CASSPGRSNQPQHF. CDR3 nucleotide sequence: TGTGCCAGCAGTCCAGGGAGGAGCAATCAGCCCCAGCATTTT.